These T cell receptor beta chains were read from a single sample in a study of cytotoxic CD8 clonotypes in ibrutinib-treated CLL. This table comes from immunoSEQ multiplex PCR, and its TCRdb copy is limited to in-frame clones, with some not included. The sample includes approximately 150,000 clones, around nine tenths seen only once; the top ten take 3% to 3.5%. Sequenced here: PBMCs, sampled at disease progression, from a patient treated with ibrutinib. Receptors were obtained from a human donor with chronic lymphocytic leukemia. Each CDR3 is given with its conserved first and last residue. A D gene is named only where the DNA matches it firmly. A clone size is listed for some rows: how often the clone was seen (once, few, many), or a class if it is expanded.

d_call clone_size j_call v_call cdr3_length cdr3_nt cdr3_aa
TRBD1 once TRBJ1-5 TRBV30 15 TGTGCCTGGAGTCCTCGACAGGGTAGCAATCAGCCCCAGCATTTT CAWSPRQGSNQPQHF
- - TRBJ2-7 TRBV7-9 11 TGTGCCAGCAGCTACGAATACGAGCAGTACTTC CASSYEYEQYF
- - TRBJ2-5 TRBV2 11 TGTGCCAGCAGGCCACAAGAGACCCAGTACTTC CASRPQETQYF
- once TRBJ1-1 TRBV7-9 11 TGTGCCGGGAGGAAGGACACTGAAGCTTTCTTT CAGRKDTEAFF
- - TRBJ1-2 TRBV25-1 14 TGTGCCAGCAGTGAAGTCGGCTTAAACTATGGCTACACCTTC CASSEVGLNYGYTF
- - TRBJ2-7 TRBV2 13 TGTGCCAGCAAAGCGGACCCGTCCTACGAGCAGTACTTC CASKADPSYEQYF
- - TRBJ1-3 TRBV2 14 TGTGCCAGCAGTCCGCTTACCTCTGGAAACACCATATATTTT CASSPLTSGNTIYF
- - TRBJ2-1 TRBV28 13 TGTGCCAGCAGTCTTTATACGTTCCATGAGCAGTTCTTC CASSLYTFHEQFF
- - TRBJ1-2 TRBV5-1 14 TGCGCCAGCAGCTTGACAGATTTGGACTATGGCTACACCTTC CASSLTDLDYGYTF
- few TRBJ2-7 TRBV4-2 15 TGTGCCAGCAGCTTGGAGGGGACAAGGTCGGGGGAGCAGTACTTC CASSLEGTRSGEQYF
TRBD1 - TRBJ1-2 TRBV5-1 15 TGCGCCAGCAGCGTCCGGGACAGAGGGAACTATGGCTACACCTTC CASSVRDRGNYGYTF
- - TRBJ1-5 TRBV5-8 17 TGTGCCAGCAGCTTGTTCGTTTCGGACGGTAGCAATCAGCCCCAGCATTTT CASSLFVSDGSNQPQHF
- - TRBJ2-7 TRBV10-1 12 TGCGCCAGCATGGGAAGTTCCTACGAGCAGTACTTC CASMGSSYEQYF
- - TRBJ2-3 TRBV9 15 TGTGCCAGCAGCGTAGACCCAGGGGAGGCAGATACGCAGTATTTT CASSVDPGEADTQYF
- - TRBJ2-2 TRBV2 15 TGTGCCAGCAGATGGGACATTTCGAACACCGGGGAGCTGTTTTTT CASRWDISNTGELFF
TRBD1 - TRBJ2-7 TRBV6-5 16 TGTGCCAGCAGTTACCAGGGGGGACAGGGGGCAGGGGAGCAGTACTTC CASSYQGGQGAGEQYF
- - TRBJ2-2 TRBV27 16 TGTGCCAGCAGTTTAAGGTCAGCGGAGAACACCGGGGAGCTGTTTTTT CASSLRSAENTGELFF
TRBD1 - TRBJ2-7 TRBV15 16 TGTGCCACCAGCAGAGACACGGGACAGGCGGTCTACGAGCAGTACTTC CATSRDTGQAVYEQYF
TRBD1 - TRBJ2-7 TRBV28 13 TGTGCCAGCGAACAGGGGGCTGTTGGCGAGCAGTACTTC CASEQGAVGEQYF
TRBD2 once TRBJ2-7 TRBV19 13 TGTGCCAGTAGTCTTGGACTAGCCTACGAGCAGTACTTC CASSLGLAYEQYF
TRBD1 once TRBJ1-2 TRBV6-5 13 TGTGCCAGCAGTGATGGACAGGGGGCGGGCTACACCTTC CASSDGQGAGYTF
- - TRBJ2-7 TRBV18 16 TGTGCCAGCTCACCAGGGGCCGCAGGAGCCTCCTACGAGCAGTACTTC CASSPGAAGASYEQYF
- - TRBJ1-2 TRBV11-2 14 TGTGCCAGCAGCTTAGTTCAGGGAAACTATGGCTACACCTTC CASSLVQGNYGYTF
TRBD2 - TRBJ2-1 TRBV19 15 TGTGCCAGTAGTATTTCGCGGGAGGCCTACAATGAGCAGTTCTTC CASSISREAYNEQFF
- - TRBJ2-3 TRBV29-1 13 TGCAGCGTCTGGGACCGATACACAGATACGCAGTATTTT CSVWDRYTDTQYF
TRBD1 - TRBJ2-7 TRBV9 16 TGTGCCAGCAGCGTATCGTCGGACAGGGACGACTACGAGCAGTACTTC CASSVSSDRDDYEQYF
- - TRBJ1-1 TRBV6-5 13 TGTGCCAGCAGTTACTCGAAGAAGGGGTTAGCTTTCTTT CASSYSKKGLAFF
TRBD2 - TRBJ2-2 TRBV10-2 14 TGCGCCAGCGGACTAGCGGGAGGTTCCGGGGAGCTGTTTTTT CASGLAGGSGELFF
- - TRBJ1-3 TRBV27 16 TGTGCCAGCAGTTTAAAAGGGCTCGGGACTGGAAACACCATATATTTT CASSLKGLGTGNTIYF
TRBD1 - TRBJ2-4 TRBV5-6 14 TGTGCCAGCAGAGAAGGACAGGGGGCAAACATTCAGTACTTC CASREGQGANIQYF
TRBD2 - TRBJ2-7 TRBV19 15 TGTGCCAGTAGTATAGGAGCGGGAGGGCTCTACGAGCAGTACTTC CASSIGAGGLYEQYF
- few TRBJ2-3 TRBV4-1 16 TGCGCCAGCAGAAAGCAAGCCGTGGGGGGCACAGATACGCAGTATTTT CASRKQAVGGTDTQYF
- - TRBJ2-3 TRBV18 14 TGTGCCAGCTCATATACTCTCGGCACAGATACGCAGTATTTT CASSYTLGTDTQYF
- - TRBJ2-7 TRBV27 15 TGTGCCAGCAGCTCTATGGACGGGACTTCCTACGAGCAGTACTTC CASSSMDGTSYEQYF
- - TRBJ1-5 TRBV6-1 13 TGTGCCAGCAGTGAGACCGGCTATCAGCCCCAGCATTTT CASSETGYQPQHF
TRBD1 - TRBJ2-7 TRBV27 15 TGTGCCAGCAGTTTAATAGGGACAGGGGCGAGCGAGCAGTACTTC CASSLIGTGASEQYF